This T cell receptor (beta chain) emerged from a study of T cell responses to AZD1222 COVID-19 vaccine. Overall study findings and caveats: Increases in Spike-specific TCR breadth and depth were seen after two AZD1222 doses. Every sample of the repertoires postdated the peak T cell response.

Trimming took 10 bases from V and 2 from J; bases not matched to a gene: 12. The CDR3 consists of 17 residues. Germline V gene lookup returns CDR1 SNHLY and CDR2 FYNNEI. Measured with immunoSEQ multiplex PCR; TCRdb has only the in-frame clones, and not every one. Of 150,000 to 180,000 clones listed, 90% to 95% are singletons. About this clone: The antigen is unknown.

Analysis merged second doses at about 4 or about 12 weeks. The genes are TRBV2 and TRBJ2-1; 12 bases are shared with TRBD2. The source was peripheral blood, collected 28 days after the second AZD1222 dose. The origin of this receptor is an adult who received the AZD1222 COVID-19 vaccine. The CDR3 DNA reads TGTGCCATCAAAACTCCTAGCGGGGGGGCCGCCTACAATGAGCAGTTCTTC. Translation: CAIKTPSGGAAYNEQFF.